Below are 12 T cell receptor beta chains sequenced from a single sample in a study of cytomegalovirus exposure and HLA in healthy donors. Primers: 60 Vbeta forward and 13 Jbeta reverse. The table came from immunoSEQ multiplex PCR; TCRdb's copy has only in-frame clones and leaves some out. Counted here are 130,000 to 150,000 clones, 78% occurring once; the ten biggest clones make up roughly 2.8%. Sequenced: PBMCs. The receptors originated from a male donor in good health and CMV-seronegative.

The V call is TRBV7-2, the J call TRBJ2-3, with 11 positions matching TRBD2. Germline V gene data show CDR1 as SGHTA and CDR2 as FQGNSA. The CDR3 extends over 15 amino acids. V trimming: 2 bases; J trimming: 6 bases; junction bases outside the gene matches: 4. The CDR3 sequence is CASSLLTSGSDTQYF. As DNA, the CDR3 is TGTGCCAGCAGCTTACTCACTAGCGGGAGTGATACGCAGTATTTT.

The gene calls are TRBV4-1 and TRBJ1-2, with D possibly being TRBD1 (5 bases). This CDR3 contains 19 residues. CDR1 MGHRA and CDR2 YSYEKL come from the germline V gene. Trimming removed 0 bases from V and 8 bases from J, with 28 bases in between. CDR3 in DNA: TGCGCCAGCAGCCAAGATCCGGGGGGGAAGGGTAAACCTGGCTTAGGCTACACCTTC. Its translation is CASSQDPGGKGKPGLGYTF.

The rearrangement uses TRBV19 and TRBJ2-2; TRBD1 is a possible D gene (6 bases). Germline CDR1 LNHDA, CDR2 SQIVND (reference sequence). CDR3 length: 15 residues. Between the trimmed V and J ends, which lost 3 bases and 1 base, there was a span of 9 bases. The CDR3: CASSIKTGNTGELFF. The CDR3 DNA reads TGTGCCAGTAGTATTAAGACAGGGAACACCGGGGAGCTGTTTTTT.

This clone has more than one count but fewer than ten. The genes are TRBV6-4 and TRBJ1-2, with 7 bases lining up with TRBD1. Germline assignment: CDR1 MRHNA and CDR2 SNTAGT. The CDR3 length is 16 residues. Losses at the gene ends were 2 bases for V and 4 bases for J; bases not matched to a gene: 10. Here the CDR3 reads CASSDTIQGVPYGYTF. The CDR3 DNA is TGTGCCAGCAGTGACACGATCCAGGGGGTTCCCTATGGCTACACCTTC.

This sequence joins TRBV25-1 and TRBJ1-1, with D perhaps matching TRBD1 (5 bases). V shed 1 base and J shed 6 bases, with 9 bases lying between them. This CDR3 comprises 13 residues. Germline V gives CDR1 MGHDK, CDR2 SYGVNS. Here the CDR3 reads CASSEFTGAEAFF. The DNA for the CDR3 is TGTGCCAGCAGTGAATTTACAGGAGCTGAAGCTTTCTTT.

In this sample, this clone turned up once. The rearrangement joins TRBV19 to TRBJ2-2; 7 positions match TRBD1. Germline V lookup: CDR1 LNHDA, CDR2 SQIVND (reference sequence). This CDR3 region has 16 residues. J lost 3 bases, V lost 5 bases, and 9 bases had no gene match. The CDR3 nucleotides are TGTGCCAGTAGTTTTCCTCGGACAGGATACACCGGGGAGCTGTTTTTT. Protein: CASSFPRTGYTGELFF.

The genes are TRBV19 and TRBJ1-5; D uncertain. This CDR3 region has 12 residues. Trimming stripped 3 bases from V and 7 bases from J, with 7 bases between. Germline values: CDR1 LNHDA, CDR2 SQIVND (reference sequence). CDR3 sequence (DNA): TGTGCCAGTAGTATCCAGAAACAGCCCCAGCATTTT. Its protein is CASSIQKQPQHF.

The J gene is TRBJ1-1, the V gene TRBV5-6, with TRBD1 as a possible D gene (6 bases). The V end was cut by 0 bases, the J end by 11 bases, with 17 bases between. Germline lookup yields CDR1 SGHDT and CDR2 YYEEEE. The CDR3 runs to 14 residues. The CDR3 region has the DNA TGTGCCAGCAGCTTGGGGGACATTGATCCGGGGGCTTTCTTT. Amino acids: CASSLGDIDPGAFF. Together with reference TRBV5-6 and TRBJ1-1, the CDR3 gives the full variable domain: DAGVTQSPTHLIKTRGQQVTLRCSPKSGHDTVSWYQQALGQGPQFIFQYYEEEERQRGNFPDRFSGHQFPNYSSELNVNALLLGDSALYLCASSLGDIDPGAFFGQGTRLTVV.

The chain is built from TRBV30 and TRBJ1-2; D is perhaps TRBD1 (6 bases). This CDR3 comprises 15 residues. The V gene's germline CDR1 is GTSNPN and CDR2 SVGIG (reference sequence). With 0 bases removed from V and 5 bases from J, the gap between germline ends came to 16 bases. CDR3 residues: CAWSVPAGAVYGYTF. The CDR3 coding sequence is TGTGCCTGGAGTGTACCTGCAGGGGCCGTATATGGCTACACCTTC.

The gene calls are TRBV14 and TRBJ2-1, with D perhaps matching TRBD2 (6 bases). Germline loops: CDR1 SGHDN, CDR2 FVKESK. The CDR3 consists of 16 residues. V was shortened by 2 bases and J by 6 bases, with 17 bases between the two germline ends. The CDR3 bases are TGTGCCAGCAGCCAAACCACGGGAGTCCCCAGCAATGAGCAGTTCTTC. Translating gives CASSQTTGVPSNEQFF.

J is TRBJ1-1 and V is TRBV2; D is unclear. Germline CDR1 and CDR2: SNHLY and FYNNEI. The ends were cut back, 5 bases at V and 4 bases at J, with 14 bases in the middle. CDR3 size: 14 residues. CDR3 nucleotide sequence: TGTGCCAGCAGTAAGGACGGGAGCCCCACTGAAGCTTTCTTT. Its translation is CASSKDGSPTEAFF.

This clone was seen more than once but under ten times. J is TRBJ2-2 and V is TRBV19; 8 bases match TRBD1. Germline assignment: CDR1 LNHDA and CDR2 SQIVND (reference sequence). The CDR3 loop spans 13 amino acids. After removal of 5 bases from V and 7 bases from J, the junction contained 3 bases not matched to a gene. The CDR3 sequence is CASSRTGFGELFF. CDR3 coding DNA: TGTGCCAGTAGTCGGACAGGGTTCGGGGAGCTGTTTTTT.